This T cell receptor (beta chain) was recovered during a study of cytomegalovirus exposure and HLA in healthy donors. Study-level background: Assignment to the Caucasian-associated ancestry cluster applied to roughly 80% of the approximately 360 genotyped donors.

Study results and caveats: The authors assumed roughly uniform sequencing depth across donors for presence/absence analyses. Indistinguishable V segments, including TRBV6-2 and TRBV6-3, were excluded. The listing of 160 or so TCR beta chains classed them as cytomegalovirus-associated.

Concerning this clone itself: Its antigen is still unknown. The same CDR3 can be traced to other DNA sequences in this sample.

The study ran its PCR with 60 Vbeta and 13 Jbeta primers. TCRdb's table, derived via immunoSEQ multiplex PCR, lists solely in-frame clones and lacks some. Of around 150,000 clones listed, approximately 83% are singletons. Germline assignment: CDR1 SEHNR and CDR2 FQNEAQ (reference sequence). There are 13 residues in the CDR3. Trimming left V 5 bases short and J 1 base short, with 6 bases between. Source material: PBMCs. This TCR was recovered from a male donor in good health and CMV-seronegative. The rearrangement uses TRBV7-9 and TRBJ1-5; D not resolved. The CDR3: CASSPYSNQPQHF. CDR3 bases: TGTGCCAGCAGCCCCTACAGCAATCAGCCCCAGCATTTT.